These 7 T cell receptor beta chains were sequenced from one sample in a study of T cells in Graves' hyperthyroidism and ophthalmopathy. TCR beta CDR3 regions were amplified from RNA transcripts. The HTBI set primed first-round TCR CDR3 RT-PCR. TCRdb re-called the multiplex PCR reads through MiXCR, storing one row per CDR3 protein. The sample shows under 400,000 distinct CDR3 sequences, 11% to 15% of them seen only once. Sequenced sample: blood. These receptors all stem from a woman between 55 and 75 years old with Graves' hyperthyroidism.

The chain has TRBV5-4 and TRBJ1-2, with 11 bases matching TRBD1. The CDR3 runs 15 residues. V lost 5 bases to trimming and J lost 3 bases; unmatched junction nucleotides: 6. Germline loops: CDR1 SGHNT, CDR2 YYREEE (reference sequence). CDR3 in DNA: TGTGCCAGCAGGCTGACGGGACAGGGGGACTATGGCTACACCTTC. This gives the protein CASRLTGQGDYGYTF.

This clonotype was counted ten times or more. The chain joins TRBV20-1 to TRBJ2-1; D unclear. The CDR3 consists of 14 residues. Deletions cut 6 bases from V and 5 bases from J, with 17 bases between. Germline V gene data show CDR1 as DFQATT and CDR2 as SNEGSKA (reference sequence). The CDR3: CSADVAPGNNEQFF. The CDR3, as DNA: TGCAGTGCCGACGTAGCACCTGGGAACAATGAGCAGTTCTTC.

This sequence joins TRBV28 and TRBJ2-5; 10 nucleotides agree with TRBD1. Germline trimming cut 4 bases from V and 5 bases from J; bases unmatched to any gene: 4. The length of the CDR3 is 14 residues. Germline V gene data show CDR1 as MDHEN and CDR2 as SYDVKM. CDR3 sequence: CASSSGQGSETQYF. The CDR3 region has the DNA TGTGCCAGCAGTTCGGGACAGGGGAGCGAGACCCAGTACTTC.

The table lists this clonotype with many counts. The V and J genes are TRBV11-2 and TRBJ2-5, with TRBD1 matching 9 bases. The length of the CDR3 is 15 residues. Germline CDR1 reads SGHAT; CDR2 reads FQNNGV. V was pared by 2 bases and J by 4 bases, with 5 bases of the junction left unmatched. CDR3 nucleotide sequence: TGTGCCAGCAGCTTACTGACAGGGGGAAGAGAGACCCAGTACTTC. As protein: CASSLLTGGRETQYF.

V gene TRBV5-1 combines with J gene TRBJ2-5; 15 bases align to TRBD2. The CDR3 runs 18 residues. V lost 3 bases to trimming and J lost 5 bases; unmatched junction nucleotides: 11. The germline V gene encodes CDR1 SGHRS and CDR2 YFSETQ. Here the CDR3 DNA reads TGCGCCAGCAGCTCGGGACTAGCGGGAGGCCGGAGCGGGGAGACCCAGTACTTC. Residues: CASSSGLAGGRSGETQYF. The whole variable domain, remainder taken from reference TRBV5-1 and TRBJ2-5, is KAGVTQTPRYLIKTRGQQVTLSCSPISGHRSVSWYQQTPGQGLQFLFEYFSETQRNKGNFPGRFSGRQFSNSRSEMNVSTLELGDSALYLCASSSGLAGGRSGETQYFGPGTRLLVL.

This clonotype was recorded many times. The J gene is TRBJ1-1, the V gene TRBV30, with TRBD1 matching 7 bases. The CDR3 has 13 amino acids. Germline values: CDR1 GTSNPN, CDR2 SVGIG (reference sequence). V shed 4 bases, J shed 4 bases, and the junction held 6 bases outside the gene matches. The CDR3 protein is CAWIKQGPTEAFF. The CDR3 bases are TGTGCCTGGATAAAACAGGGGCCCACTGAAGCTTTCTTT.

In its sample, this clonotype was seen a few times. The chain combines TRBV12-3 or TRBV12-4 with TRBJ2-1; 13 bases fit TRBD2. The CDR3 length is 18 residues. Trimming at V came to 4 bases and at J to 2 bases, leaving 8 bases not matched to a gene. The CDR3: CASSSSRTSGSPYNEQFF. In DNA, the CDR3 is TGTGCCAGCAGTTCAAGCCGGACTAGCGGGAGCCCCTACAATGAGCAGTTCTTC.